This T cell receptor (beta chain) was identified in a study of blood T cell repertoires in COVID-19. About the research overall: COVID-19 samples, acute and convalescent, were from the United States, Italy and Spain. The analysed material was cDNA or gDNA that came from T cells, B-cell-depleted T cells, or PBMCs.

This clone was observed a few times. Original analysis: Reference gene primers were amplified, and this amplification served to estimate nucleated cell counts. Repertoires were generated with immunoSEQ multiplex PCR, while TCRdb's copy carries only in-frame clones and drops some. That table supplies the V and J calls and clone size; D and trimming were determined from the DNA. The profile shows about 240,000 clones, approximately 78% of them singletons. The specimen sequenced was peripheral blood. The clonotype comes from a woman aged 60-75 years with active or convalescent COVID-19.

The CDR3 nucleotides are TGTGCCAGCACCGGGGGGGACAATAACTATGGCTACACCTTC. Residues: CASTGGDNNYGYTF. The chain couples TRBV19 to TRBJ1-2; possible D gene TRBD1, 6 bases. CDR3 length equals 14 residues. From germline, CDR1 is LNHDA and CDR2 SQIVND (reference sequence). The V and J ends lost 9 bases and 1 base respectively, with 15 bases between them.